This T cell receptor (beta chain) was identified during a study of shared clonotypes between healthy human individuals. Findings of the study overall: Read depth was anticipated to influence clonotype sharing among donors.

Germline V CDR1 and CDR2: MNHNY, SVGAGI (reference sequence). CDR3 size: 15 residues. Losses at the gene ends were 0 bases for V and 2 bases for J; bases not matched to a gene: 3. Adult Caucasians living in Nashville, Tennessee made up all of the donors. Loaded into unsorted PBMC replicate PCRs was around 300 ng DNA, some 27,000 T cell genomes. Profiled with immunoSEQ multiplex PCR; TCRdb holds only in-frame clones, not every one. The table lists 400,000 to 500,000 clones, around 79% of them singletons. This clone was seen a handful of times. Its antigen is as yet unknown. This receptor was identified in a woman aged 40 to 50 in good health. Some clones in this sample may be carry-over from other donors' samples. The chain employs TRBV6-6 and TRBJ1-1, with TRBD1 matching over 7 bases. The sequencing input was PBMCs. CDR3 in DNA: TGTGCCAGCAGTTACTCGGGAGGGGGCAACACTGAAGCTTTCTTT. Its translation is CASSYSGGGNTEAFF.